This T cell receptor (beta chain) came from a study of T cells expressing NK-cell markers. Study-level information: Obtained from sorted CD3+CD56+NKG2C+, CD3+CD56+NKG2C- and CD3+CD56-NKG2C+ T cells were the TCR beta repertoires.

Of note for this clonotype: Antigen: not known.

Notes on the study in general: These same clonotypes (in a handful of donors) also led the CD3+CD56-NKG2C+ fraction. Dominant NKG2C+ clonotypes accounted for roughly 1.0-7.0% of CD8+ T cells in more than five donors.

CDR3 length: 12 residues. CDR1 and CDR2 (germline): KGHDR, SFDVKD. Reprocessing the 5' RACE reads, TCRdb reports a single entry for every CDR3 protein and omits DNA. The ten most abundant clones cover about 39% of a sample with some 140,000 distinct CDR3 sequences. The chain carries TRBV24-1 and TRBJ1-1. The sample was blood T cells: a sorted CD56 or NKG2C T cell subset, CD4+ or CD8+ T cells, or bulk PBMC T cells (not recorded which). The origin of this receptor is a woman aged 45-65 years in good health. CDR3 in amino acids: CATSRGGKEAFF.